The 31 T cell receptor beta chains below all came from one sample that was sequenced in a study of T cells in localized non-small cell lung cancer. Profiling relied on immunoSEQ multiplex PCR, and the TCRdb table lists in-frame clones only, not all of them. Of fewer than 100,000 clones in the sample, approximately 80% are singletons; the top ten hold 7.5% to 10%. Specimen: peripheral blood, collected before any cancer treatment. These receptor sequences come from a female donor over 55 with stage I lung adenocarcinoma.

The rearrangement uses TRBV4-1 and TRBJ1-2; D is unclear. The CDR3 sequence is 13 residues long. The ends were cut back, 1 base at V and 8 bases at J, with 11 bases in the middle. In germline, CDR1 is MGHRA, CDR2 YSYEKL. The CDR3 loop is CASSQVWDGGYTF. The CDR3 coding sequence is TGCGCCAGCAGCCAAGTGTGGGATGGGGGCTACACCTTC.

V and J are TRBV6-5 and TRBJ1-2; 8 nucleotides match TRBD1. The V gene end was trimmed by 5 bases and the J gene end by 8 bases; junction bases not matched to a gene: 13. Germline V CDR1 and CDR2: MNHEY, SVGAGI. This CDR3 contains 15 residues. The CDR3 nucleotides read TGTGCCAGCAGTCGGTGGGCGACAGGGGAGGAGGGCTACACCTTC. Translation gives CASSRWATGEEGYTF.

The chain couples TRBV7-9 to TRBJ2-1; unclear D gene. Trimming removed 3 bases from V and 1 base from J, with 10 bases in between. The CDR3 runs 15 residues. Germline loops: CDR1 SEHNR, CDR2 FQNEAQ (reference sequence). CDR3 loop: CASSFLLGSYNEQFF. The CDR3 DNA is TGTGCCAGCAGCTTCCTACTGGGTTCCTACAATGAGCAGTTCTTC.

This clone came up a few times. V gene TRBV30 combines with J gene TRBJ1-1; D might be TRBD1 (6 bases). V was pared by 1 base and J by 3 bases, with 9 bases between. The CDR3 has 13 residues. Per germline, CDR1 GTSNPN and CDR2 SVGIG (reference sequence). The CDR3: CAWSEQGYTEAFF. CDR3 nucleotides: TGTGCCTGGAGTGAACAGGGATACACTGAAGCTTTCTTT.

This clone has a single count. V is TRBV15 and J is TRBJ2-1; the match to TRBD2 covers 7 bases. Per germline, CDR1 LNHNV and CDR2 YYDKDF (reference sequence). CDR3 length: 18 residues. Trimming removed 5 bases from V and 6 bases from J; junction bases left unmatched: 19. The CDR3 coding sequence is TGTGCCACCAGCCGAACGACTAGCCCAAAGGGACGGGCCAATGAGCAGTTCTTC. It specifies CATSRTTSPKGRANEQFF.

The J gene is TRBJ2-7, the V gene TRBV28, with D maybe TRBD1 (5 bases). The V and J ends lost 2 bases and 3 bases respectively, with 17 bases between them. The CDR3 loop spans 16 amino acids. Germline V lookup: CDR1 MDHEN, CDR2 SYDVKM. Written as DNA, the CDR3 is TGTGCCAGCAGTTTACCTGGACACCTTACAATCTACGAGCAGTACTTC. Protein: CASSLPGHLTIYEQYF.

The chain is built from TRBV5-1 and TRBJ1-2; D is undetermined. The length of the CDR3 is 15 residues. The germline V gene encodes CDR1 SGHRS and CDR2 YFSETQ. V shed 0 bases and J shed 0 bases, with 9 bases lying between them. The CDR3 region is CASSLAATSNYGYTF. DNA of the CDR3: TGCGCCAGCAGCTTGGCAGCCACCTCTAACTATGGCTACACCTTC.

This rearrangement joins TRBV6-6 to TRBJ2-1; 8 bases are shared with TRBD2. This CDR3 is 14 amino acids long. The V gene end was trimmed by 2 bases and the J gene end by 5 bases; junction bases not matched to a gene: 2. Germline V gene sequence: CDR1 MNHNY, CDR2 SVGAGI (reference sequence). In nucleotides, the CDR3 is TGTGCCAGCAGTTACATACTAGCGGACAATGAGCAGTTCTTC. Amino acids: CASSYILADNEQFF.

The chain uses TRBV6-5 and TRBJ2-7, with a tentative D call TRBD2 (5 bases). The length of the CDR3 is 12 residues. In germline, CDR1 is MNHEY, CDR2 SVGAGI. Trimming removed 2 bases from V and 6 bases from J, with 8 bases in between. The CDR3: CASSYSGGEQYF. In nucleotides, the CDR3 is TGTGCCAGCAGTTACAGCGGCGGCGAGCAGTACTTC.

The V call is TRBV5-6, the J call TRBJ1-1, with D hard to call. V was trimmed by 1 base and J by 5 bases, leaving 3 bases between them. CDR1 is SGHDT, CDR2 YYEEEE, per germline. The CDR3 is 11 amino acids. CDR3 bases: TGTGCCAGCAGCTTGTCTACTGAAGCTTTCTTT. It translates to CASSLSTEAFF.

This clone was detected a few times. The chain has TRBV7-6 and TRBJ2-7, with TRBD2 matching 8 bases. CDR3 length equals 14 residues. V lost 1 base, J lost 5 bases, and 4 bases stayed unmatched. Looked up from germline, CDR1 is SGHVS and CDR2 is FNYEAQ. CDR3 protein: CASSLGRRGDEQYF. CDR3 in DNA: TGTGCCAGCAGCTTAGGGCGGCGGGGGGACGAGCAGTACTTC.

This chain links TRBV29-1 with TRBJ2-5, with D possibly matching TRBD2 (6 bases). Germline CDR1 reads SQVTM; CDR2 reads ANQGSEA. Trimming shortened V by 6 bases and J by 1 base, and 12 bases separated the two germline ends. The CDR3 consists of 13 residues. Here the CDR3 reads CSVTRDFQETQYF. In DNA, the CDR3 is TGCAGCGTAACGAGGGACTTCCAAGAGACCCAGTACTTC.

V and J are TRBV30 and TRBJ1-1; no definite D call. Germline V gives CDR1 GTSNPN, CDR2 SVGIG (reference sequence). The CDR3 has 12 amino acids. Trimming took 2 bases from V and 3 from J, leaving 7 bases between them. The CDR3 sequence is CAWSNGDTEAFF. The CDR3 DNA is TGTGCCTGGAGTAACGGGGACACTGAAGCTTTCTTT.

The CDR3 region has the DNA TGTGCCTGGAGGGGGGACAGCCGCGGAGGTGAGCAGTTCTTC. This sequence encodes CAWRGDSRGGEQFF. This sequence joins TRBV30 and TRBJ2-1; 7 bases map to TRBD1. Germline V CDR1 and CDR2: GTSNPN, SVGIG (reference sequence). CDR3 length: 14 residues. V lost 3 bases, J lost 9 bases, and 11 bases stayed unmatched. Full variable domain (remainder filled in from reference TRBV30 and TRBJ2-1): SQTIHQWPATLVQPVGSPLSLECTVEGTSNPNLYWYRQAAGRGLQLLFYSVGIGQISSEVPQNLSASRPQDRQFILSSKKLLLSDSGFYLCAWRGDSRGGEQFFGPGTRLTVL.

The V and J genes are TRBV9 and TRBJ2-1; D is uncertain. The CDR3 is 16 amino acids. Per the germline V gene, CDR1 is SGDLS and CDR2 is YYNGEE. V shed 3 bases and J shed 1 base, with 14 bases lying between them. The CDR3, as DNA: TGTGCCAGCAGCGCCAACCTCCTAGGGTCCTACAATGAGCAGTTCTTC. It is translated as CASSANLLGSYNEQFF.

The table lists this clone with a few counts. The chain uses TRBV6-5 and TRBJ2-3, with D unresolved. This CDR3 comprises 15 residues. Deletions cut 5 bases from V and 2 bases from J, with 14 bases between. The V gene's germline CDR1 is MNHEY and CDR2 SVGAGI. CDR3 sequence: CASSQEGRTTDTQYF. The CDR3 DNA follows: TGTGCCAGCAGTCAAGAAGGACGTACCACAGATACGCAGTATTTT.

This chain connects TRBV7-2 to TRBJ2-7; possible D gene TRBD2, 6 bases. The CDR3 runs to 16 residues. Trimming left V 5 bases short and J 2 bases short, with 19 bases between. The germline V gene has CDR1 SGHTA and CDR2 FQGNSA. In DNA form, the CDR3 reads TGTGCCAGCAGCCCAACTGCCGGGAGAGTAACCTACGAGCAGTACTTC. This encodes CASSPTAGRVTYEQYF.

The rearrangement links TRBV6-5 to TRBJ2-7; the match to TRBD2 covers 12 bases. The germline V gene has CDR1 MNHEY and CDR2 SVGAGI. The J segment lost 2 bases and the V segment lost 6 bases, leaving 5 bases of the junction unmatched. CDR3 length: 15 amino acids. CDR3 sequence (DNA): TGTGCCAGCAGGTATCTAGCGGGAGGGCCCTACGAGCAGTACTTC. Translated: CASRYLAGGPYEQYF.

For the CDR3, the DNA is TGTGCCAGCAGCTTAGGTACCCAGTATGATGAGCAGTTCTTC. Encoded protein: CASSLGTQYDEQFF. The rearrangement joins TRBV7-6 to TRBJ2-1; D uncertain. V was trimmed by 1 base and J by 8 bases, leaving 12 bases between them. CDR1 and CDR2 (germline): SGHVS, FNYEAQ. The CDR3 extends over 14 amino acids.

This clone was found once. This rearrangement joins TRBV6-6 to TRBJ2-5; 7 nucleotides line up with TRBD2. Germline V gene lookup returns CDR1 MNHNY and CDR2 SVGAGI (reference sequence). The CDR3 extends over 13 amino acids. J lost 5 bases, V lost 6 bases, and 6 bases had no gene match. The CDR3 nucleotides are TGTGCCAGCAGACTAGCGCTTCTGGAGACCCAGTACTTC. Translated, it gives CASRLALLETQYF.

The rearrangement uses TRBV4-2 and TRBJ1-2; 7 bases fit TRBD1. Germline CDR1 reads LGHNA; CDR2 reads YNFKEQ. The CDR3 has 17 residues. After removal of 3 bases from V and 0 bases from J, the junction contained 10 bases not matched to a gene. The CDR3 DNA sequence: TGTGCCAGCAGCCAGGCAGGGGGAGGCCTAGCTAACTATGGCTACACCTTC. This encodes CASSQAGGGLANYGYTF.

The chain has TRBV7-2 and TRBJ1-2; a weak D match, TRBD1 (5 bases). CDR1 is SGHTA and CDR2 is FQGNSA in the germline V gene. V lost 2 bases and J 9 bases, leaving 19 bases between the germline ends. The CDR3 length is 15 residues. The CDR3 coding sequence is TGTGCCAGCAGCTTAACCCCGAAGCAGGGCCAAAGCTACACCTTC. Translation: CASSLTPKQGQSYTF.

The chain employs TRBV28 and TRBJ1-1; tentatively, D is TRBD1 (5 bases). Germline V CDR1 and CDR2: MDHEN, SYDVKM. The CDR3 loop spans 12 amino acids. The germline V and J ends were trimmed by 4 bases and 7 bases, with 10 bases remaining between them. The CDR3 spells CASSSEDNEAFF. The CDR3 nucleotides are TGTGCCAGCAGTTCTGAGGACAATGAAGCTTTCTTT.

Only one count was recorded for this clone. This chain uses TRBV11-2 with TRBJ1-1, with D uncertain. Germline CDR1 reads SGHAT; CDR2 reads FQNNGV. The ends were cut back, 2 bases at V and 0 bases at J, with 7 bases in the middle. The CDR3 is 14 residues long. CDR3 in DNA: TGTGCCAGCAGCTTACCTCGCATGAACACTGAAGCTTTCTTT. Protein product: CASSLPRMNTEAFF.

This clone was seen a single time. The J gene is TRBJ2-7, the V gene TRBV9; D possibly corresponds to TRBD2 (5 bases). Trimming removed 0 bases from V and 6 bases from J, with 7 bases in between. The CDR3 has 12 residues. Germline CDR1 reads SGDLS; CDR2 reads YYNGEE. The chain's CDR3 is CASSVEGSEQYF. Written as DNA, the CDR3 is TGTGCCAGCAGCGTAGAAGGGAGCGAGCAGTACTTC.

J is TRBJ2-2 and V is TRBV27, with a weak D call TRBD1 (6 bases). V lost 8 bases, J lost 2 bases, and 9 bases lay in between. The CDR3 loop spans 13 amino acids. The germline V gene encodes CDR1 MNHEY and CDR2 SMNVEV (reference sequence). The CDR3 here is CASGQTNTGELFF. The CDR3 region has the DNA TGTGCCAGCGGACAGACAAACACCGGGGAGCTGTTTTTT.

This chain links TRBV13 with TRBJ1-2; 7 nucleotides match TRBD1. The germline V gene encodes CDR1 PRHDT and CDR2 FYEKMQ (reference sequence). The length of the CDR3 is 13 residues. The V gene end was trimmed by 4 bases and the J gene end by 5 bases; junction bases not matched to a gene: 4. CDR3 in amino acids: CASSSDREYGYTF. In nucleotides, the CDR3 is TGTGCCAGCAGCTCTGACAGGGAGTATGGCTACACCTTC.

CDR3 nucleotides: TGTGCCAGCAGCCCTAGAGGAGGGGAGAATCAAAAACTGTTTTTT. It translates to CASSPRGGENQKLFF. The chain links TRBV7-2 to TRBJ1-4; possibly TRBD1 for D (5 bases). Deletions cut 5 bases from V and 9 bases from J, with 19 bases between. In germline, CDR1 is SGHTA, CDR2 FQGNSA. This CDR3 region has 15 residues. Full variable domain (missing parts from reference TRBV7-2 and TRBJ1-4): GAGVSQSPSNKVTEKGKDVELRCDPISGHTALYWYRQSLGQGLEFLIYFQGNSAPDKSGLPSDRFSAERTGGSVSTLTIQRTQQEDSAVYLCASSPRGGENQKLFFGSGTQLSVL.

The rearrangement uses TRBV19 and TRBJ1-1; D unclear. This CDR3 is 13 amino acids long. V lost 7 bases and J 7 bases, leaving 16 bases between the germline ends. The germline CDR1 and CDR2 sequences are LNHDA and SQIVND (reference sequence). The CDR3 loop is CASTPGRASEAFF. The CDR3 bases are TGTGCCAGTACCCCCGGGAGGGCGAGTGAAGCTTTCTTT.

V and J are TRBV11-3 and TRBJ2-3; TRBD2 might be the D (6 bases). CDR3 length: 16 amino acids. The germline CDR1 and CDR2 sequences are SGHNT and YENEEA. Trimming removed 1 base at V and 0 bases at J, with 11 bases between. Written as DNA, the CDR3 is TGTGCCAGCAGCTTAGGCGGAGGGACTAGCACAGATACGCAGTATTTT. Translated: CASSLGGGTSTDTQYF.

CDR3 nucleotides: TGTGCCAGCAGCTCGACAGGGTCCTATAATTCACCCCTCCACTTT. This translates into CASSSTGSYNSPLHF. The chain links TRBV9 to TRBJ1-6; TRBD1 matches 7 bases. This CDR3 has 15 amino acids. Per germline, CDR1 SGDLS and CDR2 YYNGEE. V lost 4 bases and J lost 1; bases outside the gene matches: 2.